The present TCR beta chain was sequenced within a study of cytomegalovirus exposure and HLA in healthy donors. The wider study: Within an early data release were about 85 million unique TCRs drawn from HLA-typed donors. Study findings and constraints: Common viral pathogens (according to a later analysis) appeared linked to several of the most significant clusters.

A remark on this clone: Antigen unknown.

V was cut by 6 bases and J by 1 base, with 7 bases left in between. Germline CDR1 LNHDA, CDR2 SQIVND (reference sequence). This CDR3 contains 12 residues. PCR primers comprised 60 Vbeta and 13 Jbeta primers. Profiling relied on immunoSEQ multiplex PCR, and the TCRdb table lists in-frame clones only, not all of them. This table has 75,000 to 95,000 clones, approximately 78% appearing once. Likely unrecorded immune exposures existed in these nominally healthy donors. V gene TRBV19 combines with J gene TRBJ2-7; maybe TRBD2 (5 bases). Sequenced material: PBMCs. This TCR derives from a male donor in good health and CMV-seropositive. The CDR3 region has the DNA TGTGCCAGTAGAGCGGTTTCCTACGAGCAGTACTTC. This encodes CASRAVSYEQYF.